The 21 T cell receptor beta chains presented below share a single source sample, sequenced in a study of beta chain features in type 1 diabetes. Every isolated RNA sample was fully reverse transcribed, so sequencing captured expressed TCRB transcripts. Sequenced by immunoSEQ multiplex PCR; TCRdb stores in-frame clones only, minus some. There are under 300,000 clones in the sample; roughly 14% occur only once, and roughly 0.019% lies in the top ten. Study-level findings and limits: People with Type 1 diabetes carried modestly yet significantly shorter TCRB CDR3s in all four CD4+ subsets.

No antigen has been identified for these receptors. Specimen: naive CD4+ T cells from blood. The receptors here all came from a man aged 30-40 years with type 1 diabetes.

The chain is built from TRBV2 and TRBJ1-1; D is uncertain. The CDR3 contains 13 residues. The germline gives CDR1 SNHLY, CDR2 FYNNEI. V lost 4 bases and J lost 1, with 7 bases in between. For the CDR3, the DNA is TGTGCCAGCAGTGCCGCAGAGAACACTGAAGCTTTCTTT. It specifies CASSAAENTEAFF.

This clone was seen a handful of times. In DNA form, the CDR3 reads TGTGCCAGCAGCCGGGGACAGGCTAACTATGGCTACACCTTC. It encodes CASSRGQANYGYTF. The rearrangement uses TRBV5-4 and TRBJ1-2; TRBD1 matches 8 bases. CDR1 SGHNT and CDR2 YYREEE come from the germline V gene (reference sequence). The ends lost 4 bases at V and 0 bases at J; junction bases unmatched: 2. The length of the CDR3 is 14 residues.

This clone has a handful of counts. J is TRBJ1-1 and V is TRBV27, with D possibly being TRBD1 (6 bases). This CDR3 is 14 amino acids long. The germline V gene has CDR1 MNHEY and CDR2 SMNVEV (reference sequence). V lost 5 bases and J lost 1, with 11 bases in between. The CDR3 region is CASSRGQPNTEAFF. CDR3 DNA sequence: TGTGCCAGCAGTCGCGGACAGCCGAACACTGAAGCTTTCTTT.

The CDR3 DNA sequence: TGTGCCACCAGCAGAGATCCAGGGGGCGCGAAGACCCAGTACTTC. Translation: CATSRDPGGAKTQYF. This chain links TRBV15 with TRBJ2-5, with 8 positions matching TRBD1. CDR1 is LNHNV, CDR2 YYDKDF, per germline (reference sequence). V gave up 0 bases and J gave up 6 bases; unmatched junction bases: 6. CDR3 length equals 15 residues.

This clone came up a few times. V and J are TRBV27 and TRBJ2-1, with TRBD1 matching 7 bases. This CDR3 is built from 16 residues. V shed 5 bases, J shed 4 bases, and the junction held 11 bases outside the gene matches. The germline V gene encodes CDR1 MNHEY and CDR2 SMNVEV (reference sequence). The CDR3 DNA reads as TGTGCCAGCAGTCCCCACCAGACAGGGCTTTACAATGAGCAGTTCTTC. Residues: CASSPHQTGLYNEQFF.

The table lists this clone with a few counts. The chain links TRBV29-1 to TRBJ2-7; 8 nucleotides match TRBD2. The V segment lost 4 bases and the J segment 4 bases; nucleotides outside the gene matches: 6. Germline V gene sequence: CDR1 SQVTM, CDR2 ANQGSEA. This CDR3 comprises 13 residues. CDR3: CSVASGGTYEQYF. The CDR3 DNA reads TGCAGCGTTGCCAGCGGGGGAACTTACGAGCAGTACTTC.

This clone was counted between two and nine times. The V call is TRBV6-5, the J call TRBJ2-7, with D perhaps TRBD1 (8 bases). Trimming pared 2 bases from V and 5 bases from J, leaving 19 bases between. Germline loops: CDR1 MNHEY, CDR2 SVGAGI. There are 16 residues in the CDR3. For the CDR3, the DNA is TGTGCCAGCAGTTACCCCGGACAGGGAGGGGCCCACGAGCAGTACTTC. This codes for CASSYPGQGGAHEQYF.

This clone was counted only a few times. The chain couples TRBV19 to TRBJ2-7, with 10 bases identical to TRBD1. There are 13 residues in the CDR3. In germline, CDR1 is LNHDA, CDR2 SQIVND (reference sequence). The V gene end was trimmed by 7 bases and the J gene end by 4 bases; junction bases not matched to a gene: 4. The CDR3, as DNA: TGTGCCAGTACCGGACAGGGGGGTTACGAGCAGTACTTC. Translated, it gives CASTGQGGYEQYF.

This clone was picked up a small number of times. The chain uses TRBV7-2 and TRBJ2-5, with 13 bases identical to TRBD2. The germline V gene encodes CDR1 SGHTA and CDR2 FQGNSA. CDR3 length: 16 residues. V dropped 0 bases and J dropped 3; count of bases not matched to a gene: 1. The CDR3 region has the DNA TGTGCCAGCAGCTTAGCGGGACTAGCGGGAAAAGAGACCCAGTACTTC. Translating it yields CASSLAGLAGKETQYF.

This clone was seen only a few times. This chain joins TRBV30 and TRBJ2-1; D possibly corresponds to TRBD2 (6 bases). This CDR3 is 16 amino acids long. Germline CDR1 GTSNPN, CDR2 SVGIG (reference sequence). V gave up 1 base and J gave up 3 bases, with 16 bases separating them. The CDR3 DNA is TGTGCCTGGAGTGCCCGAGGGACGGGGGTCTACAATGAGCAGTTCTTC. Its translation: CAWSARGTGVYNEQFF.

The CDR3 spells CASSFSRQGTDTQYF. In DNA form, the CDR3 reads TGTGCCAGCAGCTTTTCTCGACAGGGAACAGATACGCAGTATTTT. The rearrangement uses TRBV7-9 and TRBJ2-3; 7 positions agree with TRBD1. The CDR3 has 15 amino acids. CDR1 SEHNR and CDR2 FQNEAQ come from the germline V gene (reference sequence). The ends lost 3 bases at V and 3 bases at J; junction bases unmatched: 6.

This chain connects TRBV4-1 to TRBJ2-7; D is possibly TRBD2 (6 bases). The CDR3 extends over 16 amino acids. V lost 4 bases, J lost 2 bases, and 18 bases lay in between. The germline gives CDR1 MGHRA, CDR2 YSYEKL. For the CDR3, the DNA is TGCGCCAGCAGCCGAAGAGACGGGGGAATGACCTACGAGCAGTACTTC. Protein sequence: CASSRRDGGMTYEQYF.

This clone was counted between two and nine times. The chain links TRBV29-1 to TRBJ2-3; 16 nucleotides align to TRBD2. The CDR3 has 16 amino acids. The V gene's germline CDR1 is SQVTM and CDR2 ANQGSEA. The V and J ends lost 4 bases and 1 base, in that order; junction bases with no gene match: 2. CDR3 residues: CSVAGTSGRGTDTQYF. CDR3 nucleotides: TGCAGCGTTGCCGGGACTAGCGGGAGGGGCACAGATACGCAGTATTTT.

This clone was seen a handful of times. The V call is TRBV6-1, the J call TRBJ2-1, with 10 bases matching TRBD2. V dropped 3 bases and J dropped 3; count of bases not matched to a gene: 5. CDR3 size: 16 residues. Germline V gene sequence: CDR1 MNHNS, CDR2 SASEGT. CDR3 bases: TGTGCCAGCAGTGACCTAGCGGGGGCGAACTACAATGAGCAGTTCTTC. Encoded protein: CASSDLAGANYNEQFF.

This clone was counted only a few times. This CDR3 is CASSRGTATYNEQFF. CDR3 DNA sequence: TGTGCCAGCAGCCGCGGGACGGCTACCTACAATGAGCAGTTCTTC. The chain uses TRBV7-2 and TRBJ2-1; maybe TRBD2 (6 bases). The V gene lost 5 bases and the J gene lost 2 bases, with 13 bases spanning the gap. The germline V gene has CDR1 SGHTA and CDR2 FQGNSA. CDR3 length: 15 amino acids.

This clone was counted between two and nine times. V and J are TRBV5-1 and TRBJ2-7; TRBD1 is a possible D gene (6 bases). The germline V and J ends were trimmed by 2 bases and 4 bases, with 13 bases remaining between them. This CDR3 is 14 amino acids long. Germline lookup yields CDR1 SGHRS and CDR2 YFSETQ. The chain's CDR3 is CASSFRDNYYEQYF. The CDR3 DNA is TGCGCCAGCAGCTTCCGGGACAACTATTACGAGCAGTACTTC.

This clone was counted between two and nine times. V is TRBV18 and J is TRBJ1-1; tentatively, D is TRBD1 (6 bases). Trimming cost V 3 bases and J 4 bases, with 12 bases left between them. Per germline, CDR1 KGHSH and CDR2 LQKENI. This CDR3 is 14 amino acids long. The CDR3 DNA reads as TGTGCCAGCTCACCTCGGGGGGCGAGCACTGAAGCTTTCTTT. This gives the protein CASSPRGASTEAFF.

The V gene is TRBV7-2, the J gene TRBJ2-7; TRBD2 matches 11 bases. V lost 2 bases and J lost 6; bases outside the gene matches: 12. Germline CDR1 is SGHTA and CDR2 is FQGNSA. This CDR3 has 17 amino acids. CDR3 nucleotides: TGTGCCAGCAGCTTACGTACTAGCGGGGGCCAGCGGGGCGAGCAGTACTTC. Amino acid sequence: CASSLRTSGGQRGEQYF. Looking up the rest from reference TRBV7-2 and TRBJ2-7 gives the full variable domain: GAGVSQSPSNKVTEKGKDVELRCDPISGHTALYWYRQSLGQGLEFLIYFQGNSAPDKSGLPSDRFSAERTGGSVSTLTIQRTQQEDSAVYLCASSLRTSGGQRGEQYFGPGTRLTVT.

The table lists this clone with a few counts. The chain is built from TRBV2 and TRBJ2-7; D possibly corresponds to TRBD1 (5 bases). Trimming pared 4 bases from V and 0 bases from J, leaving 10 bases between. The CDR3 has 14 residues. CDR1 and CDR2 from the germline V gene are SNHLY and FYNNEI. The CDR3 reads CASSGAGSSYEQYF. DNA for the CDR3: TGTGCCAGCAGTGGGGCAGGGTCCTCCTACGAGCAGTACTTC. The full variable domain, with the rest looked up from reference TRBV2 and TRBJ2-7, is EPEVTQTPSHQVTQMGQEVILRCVPISNHLYFYWYRQILGQKVEFLVSFYNNEISEKSEIFDDQFSVERPDGSNFTLKIRSTKLEDSAMYFCASSGAGSSYEQYFGPGTRLTVT.

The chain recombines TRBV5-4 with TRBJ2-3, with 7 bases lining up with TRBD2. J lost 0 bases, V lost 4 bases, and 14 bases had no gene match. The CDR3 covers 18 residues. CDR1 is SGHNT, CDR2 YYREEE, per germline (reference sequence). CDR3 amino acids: CASSPRGGEGSSTDTQYF. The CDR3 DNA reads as TGTGCCAGCAGCCCGCGCGGGGGTGAGGGCTCTAGCACAGATACGCAGTATTTT.

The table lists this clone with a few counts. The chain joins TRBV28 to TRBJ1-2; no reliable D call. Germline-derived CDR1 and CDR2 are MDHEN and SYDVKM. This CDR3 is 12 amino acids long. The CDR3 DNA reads TGTGCTTCCACCGACAAGTCCTATGGCTACACCTTC. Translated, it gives CASTDKSYGYTF.